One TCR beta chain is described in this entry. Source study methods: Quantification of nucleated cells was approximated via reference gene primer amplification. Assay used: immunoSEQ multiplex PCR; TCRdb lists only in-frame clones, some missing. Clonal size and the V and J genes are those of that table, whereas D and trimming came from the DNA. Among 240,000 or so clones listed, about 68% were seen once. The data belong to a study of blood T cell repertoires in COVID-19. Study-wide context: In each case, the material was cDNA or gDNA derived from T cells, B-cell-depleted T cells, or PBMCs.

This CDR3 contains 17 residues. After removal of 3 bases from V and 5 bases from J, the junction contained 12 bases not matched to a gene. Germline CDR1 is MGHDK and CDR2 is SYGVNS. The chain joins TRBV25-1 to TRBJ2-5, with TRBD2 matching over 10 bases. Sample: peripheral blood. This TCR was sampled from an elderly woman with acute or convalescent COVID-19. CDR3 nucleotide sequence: TGTGCCAGCAGTGAGGGGAGGAGCGGGGGGGCCGGGGAGACCCAGTACTTC. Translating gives CASSEGRSGGAGETQYF.